This T cell receptor (beta chain) was obtained from a study of post-analysis software for immune sequencing data. The study's findings and limits: Controls showed lower frequencies than patients for five TRBV segments, and TRBV5-6, TRBV5-1 and TRBV20-1 were among these. By F measure, strong co-clustering occurred among samples prepared in the same batch. A significant reduction in normalized Chao1 diversity was observed in multiple sclerosis patients versus controls.

Germline CDR1 SGHVS, CDR2 FQNEAQ. With 8 bases removed from V and 5 bases from J, the gap between germline ends came to 13 bases. The CDR3 runs 12 residues. The library was made from cDNA and included unique molecular identifiers. A single record per CDR3 protein comes from TCRdb applying MiXCR to the PCR reads. The sample shows approximately 730,000 distinct CDR3 sequences, more than 45% of them seen only once. In the case of this clonotype: Its antigen is still unknown.

Sequencing was done on a sample of blood. The J gene is TRBJ2-7, the V gene TRBV7-8; D is ambiguous. The source is a girl between 10 and 17 years old with multiple sclerosis. CDR3 protein: CASQGPENEQYF. In DNA form, the CDR3 reads TGTGCCAGCCAAGGCCCCGAAAACGAGCAGTACTTC.